The rows below give T cell receptor beta chains drawn from one sample of a study of PD-1 blockade in mismatch repair-deficient tumors. The protocol was immunoSEQ multiplex PCR, while the TCRdb copy is restricted to in-frame clones and leaves out a portion. The sample lists around 110,000 clones; about 74% were seen once. The sample here was peripheral blood, taken roughly 13 months after starting pembrolizumab. Receptor source: an adult with mismatch repair-deficient cancer. Both conserved end residues are part of each CDR3.

j_call v_call cdr3_aa
TRBJ2-7 TRBV7-8 CASSPWTSGTDYEQYF
TRBJ1-5 TRBV9 CASSVGGGGNQPQHF
TRBJ2-3 TRBV5-1 CASSLTTGNADTQYF
TRBJ1-2 TRBV29-1 CSGHFGMGEGYTF
TRBJ2-3 TRBV6-1 CASSESHPGRGTQYF
TRBJ2-3 TRBV2 CASRTESADTQYF
TRBJ2-7 TRBV20-1 CSATQDYEQYF
TRBJ2-2 TRBV29-1 CSANRDWNTGELFF
TRBJ1-5 TRBV7-2 CASSTHGGYQPQHF
TRBJ1-1 TRBV18 CASSPGGIGAFF
TRBJ1-4 TRBV13 CASSLGRGGEKLFF
TRBJ1-2 TRBV5-4 CASSFEQGAVKGRNGYTF
TRBJ2-7 TRBV6-1 CASSLEVGYEQYF
TRBJ2-7 TRBV7-9 CASSPDIPGHAYEQYF
TRBJ1-2 TRBV19 CASSTLTGRSGGYTF
TRBJ2-5 TRBV5-4 CASSWGQQQETQYF
TRBJ2-7 TRBV6-5 CASSPRTGSYEQYF
TRBJ2-3 TRBV4-1 CASSQGGLAGVADTQYF
TRBJ2-3 TRBV4-2 CASSLDSGSTDTQYF
TRBJ2-2 TRBV6-5 CASRSGGSDTGELFF
TRBJ1-4 TRBV19 CASSMGGKLFF
TRBJ1-2 TRBV2 CASGGAGTGYTF